The entry below gives a single T cell receptor beta chain sequence along with its context. Germline V gene lookup returns CDR1 SGHTA and CDR2 FQGNSA. This CDR3 region has 15 residues. V lost 2 bases and J lost 1, with 11 bases in between. The sample belongs to a study of T cell responses to AZD1222 COVID-19 vaccine. The data were produced by immunoSEQ multiplex PCR, yet TCRdb's version contains in-frame clones alone and is incomplete. The table records about 160,000 clones, roughly 90% of them present only once. The receptor comes from an adult in good health. Sequences were derived from peripheral blood, sampled on day 0 of AZD1222 vaccination. The chain couples TRBV7-2 to TRBJ2-5, with TRBD2 as a possible D gene (7 bases). The DNA of the CDR3 is TGTGCCAGCAGCTTATACAGGGAGGGCCAAGAGACCCAGTACTTC. It yields the protein CASSLYREGQETQYF.